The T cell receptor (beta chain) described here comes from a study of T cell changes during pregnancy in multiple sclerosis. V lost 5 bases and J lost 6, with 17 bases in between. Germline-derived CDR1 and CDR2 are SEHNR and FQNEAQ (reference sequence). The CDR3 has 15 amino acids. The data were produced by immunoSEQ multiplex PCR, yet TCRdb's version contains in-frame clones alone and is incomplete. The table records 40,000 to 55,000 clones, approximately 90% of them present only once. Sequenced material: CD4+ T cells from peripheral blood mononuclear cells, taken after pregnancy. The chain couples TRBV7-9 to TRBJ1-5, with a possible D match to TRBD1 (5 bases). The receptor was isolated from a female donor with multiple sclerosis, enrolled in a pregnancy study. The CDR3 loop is CASSPGLWEAQPQHF. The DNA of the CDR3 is TGTGCCAGCAGCCCGGGACTGTGGGAGGCTCAGCCCCAGCATTTT.